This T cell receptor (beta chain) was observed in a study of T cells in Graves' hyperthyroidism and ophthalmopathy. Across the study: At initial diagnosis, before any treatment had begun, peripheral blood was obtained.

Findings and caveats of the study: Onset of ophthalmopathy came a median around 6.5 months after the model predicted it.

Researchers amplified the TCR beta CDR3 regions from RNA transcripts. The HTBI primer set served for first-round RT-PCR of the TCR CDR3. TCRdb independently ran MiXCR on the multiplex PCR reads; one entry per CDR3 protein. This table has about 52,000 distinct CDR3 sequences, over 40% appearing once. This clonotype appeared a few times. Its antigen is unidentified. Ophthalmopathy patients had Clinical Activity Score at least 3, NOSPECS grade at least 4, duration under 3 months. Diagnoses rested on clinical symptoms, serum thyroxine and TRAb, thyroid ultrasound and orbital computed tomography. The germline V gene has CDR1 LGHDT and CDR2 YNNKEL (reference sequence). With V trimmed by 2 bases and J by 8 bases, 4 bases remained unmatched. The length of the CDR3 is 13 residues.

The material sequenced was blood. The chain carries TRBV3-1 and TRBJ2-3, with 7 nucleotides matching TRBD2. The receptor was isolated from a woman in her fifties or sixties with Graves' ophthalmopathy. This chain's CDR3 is CASSQRTSLTQYF. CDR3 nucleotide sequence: TGTGCCAGCAGCCAACGGACTAGTCTTACGCAGTATTTT.